Shown below are 27 T cell receptor beta chains from a single sample sequenced in a study of brain metastases from non-small cell lung cancer. Some clones are missing from TCRdb's copy, which holds only in-frame ones; the method was immunoSEQ multiplex PCR. The sample has about 16,000 clones; over 80% are singletons. Sequencing used primary lung tumor tissue. The receptor source for this set is a donor aged 40 or older with non-small cell lung cancer.

This clone has just one count. J is TRBJ1-1 and V is TRBV5-6; possibly TRBD1 for D (5 bases). Trimming shortened V by 4 bases and J by 0 bases, and 13 bases separated the two germline ends. Germline CDR1 SGHDT, CDR2 YYEEEE. This CDR3 contains 15 residues. The CDR3 here is CASSLTDTMNTEAFF. As DNA, the CDR3 is TGTGCCAGCAGCCTGACAGACACCATGAACACTGAAGCTTTCTTT.

This chain connects TRBV5-1 to TRBJ2-1; a weak D match, TRBD2 (7 bases). Trimming pared 0 bases from V and 8 bases from J, leaving 15 bases between. Germline V gene data show CDR1 as SGHRS and CDR2 as YFSETQ. CDR3 size: 15 residues. CDR3 DNA sequence: TGCGCCAGCAGCTTGGGGTATTCGGGGGGCGATGAGCAGTTCTTC. Translating gives CASSLGYSGGDEQFF.

This chain connects TRBV7-9 to TRBJ2-3; a weak D match, TRBD1 (6 bases). The CDR3 spans 13 residues. Germline loops: CDR1 SEHNR, CDR2 FQNEAQ (reference sequence). V lost 8 bases, J lost 6 bases, and 15 bases lay in between. The CDR3 protein is CASPGTPWDTQYF. In nucleotides, the CDR3 is TGTGCCAGCCCCGGGACACCTTGGGATACGCAGTATTTT.

The chain joins TRBV7-6 to TRBJ1-2; 7 bases agree with TRBD1. Losses at the gene ends were 5 bases for V and 2 bases for J; bases not matched to a gene: 5. Germline CDR1 is SGHVS and CDR2 is FNYEAQ. The CDR3 loop spans 14 amino acids. The CDR3 loop is CASSPKTGNYGYTF. CDR3 coding DNA: TGTGCCAGCAGCCCCAAGACAGGGAACTATGGCTACACCTTC.

The sample holds one count of this clone. This chain joins TRBV3-1 (or the pseudogene TRBV3-2) and TRBJ2-1; D not resolved. Trimming left V 6 bases short and J 0 bases short, with 12 bases between. The CDR3 is made up of 15 amino acids. Germline CDR1 LGHDT, CDR2 YNNKEL (reference sequence). CDR3 DNA: TGTGCCAGCAGTTCAGACCCGAACTCCTACAATGAGCAGTTCTTC. This encodes CASSSDPNSYNEQFF.

This clone was counted once. This may be a read error: a much more frequent sequence differs by one nucleotide. The rearrangement uses TRBV5-1 and TRBJ1-3, with 10 bases that match TRBD1. CDR3 length: 14 residues. Germline CDR1 and CDR2: SGHRS and YFSETQ. CDR3 DNA sequence: TGCGCCAGCAGTGGGACAGGGGAAGGAAACATCATATATTTT. Translation gives CASSGTGEGNIIYF.

This clone was seen only a few times. The chain combines TRBV5-6 with TRBJ2-2; no clear D. Trimming left V 1 base short and J 6 bases short, with 7 bases between. The CDR3 runs to 13 residues. Germline V gives CDR1 SGHDT, CDR2 YYEEEE. CDR3 residues: CASSLSGSGELFF. The CDR3 region has the DNA TGTGCCAGCAGCTTGTCGGGTTCCGGGGAGCTGTTTTTT.

Points on this clone: Different DNA sequences within this sample yield the same CDR3. The chain employs TRBV6-5 and TRBJ1-2; 8 bases line up with TRBD1. The CDR3 extends over 13 amino acids. Germline CDR1 and CDR2: MNHEY and SVGAGI. J gave up 6 bases and V 2 bases, and 2 bases lay outside the gene matches. CDR3 sequence: CASSYQGADGYTF. The DNA for the CDR3 is TGTGCCAGCAGTTACCAGGGGGCGGATGGCTACACCTTC.

V gene TRBV7-2 combines with J gene TRBJ2-7; D uncertain. Per germline, CDR1 SGHTA and CDR2 FQGNSA. Trimming removed 3 bases at V and 5 bases at J, with 17 bases between. This CDR3 is built from 15 residues. The CDR3, as DNA: TGTGCCAGCAGCTTCACTCCGGGCTTTCTACACGAGCAGTACTTC. Protein product: CASSFTPGFLHEQYF.

The CDR3 nucleotides read TGTGCCAGCAGTTACTCGACAGGGATGAGATATGGCTACACCTTC. Its protein product is CASSYSTGMRYGYTF. This chain connects TRBV6-2 or TRBV6-3 to TRBJ1-2; TRBD1 aligns across 7 bases. The CDR3 has 15 amino acids. V shed 0 bases and J 5 bases; nucleotides not matched to a gene: 6. The V gene's germline CDR1 is MNHEY and CDR2 SVGEGT.

The chain links TRBV10-2 to TRBJ1-5; 7 bases are a match to TRBD1. V was clipped by 7 bases and J by 4 bases; unmatched bases: 10. This CDR3 spans 15 amino acids. Per the germline V gene, CDR1 is WSHSY and CDR2 is SAAADI. The CDR3 DNA follows: TGCGCCAGCAAACAGGGGCCCGACCCGAATCAGCCCCAGCATTTT. It specifies CASKQGPDPNQPQHF.

The rearrangement links TRBV30 to TRBJ1-2; D is unresolved. Germline V gives CDR1 GTSNPN, CDR2 SVGIG (reference sequence). The CDR3 is 14 residues long. Trimming pared 1 base from V and 7 bases from J, leaving 16 bases between. The CDR3 protein is CAWSAQRAVCGYTF. In DNA form, the CDR3 reads TGTGCCTGGAGTGCTCAGAGGGCAGTATGTGGCTACACCTTC. Filled out from reference TRBV30 and TRBJ1-2, the complete variable domain reads SQTIHQWPATLVQPVGSPLSLECTVEGTSNPNLYWYRQAAGRGLQLLFYSVGIGQISSEVPQNLSASRPQDRQFILSSKKLLLSDSGFYLCAWSAQRAVCGYTFGSGTRLTVV.

The chain couples TRBV6-5 to TRBJ1-3; D remains unclear. The CDR3 is made up of 13 amino acids. The V gene's germline CDR1 is MNHEY and CDR2 SVGAGI. Trimming removed 11 bases from V and 4 bases from J, with 15 bases in between. This CDR3 reads CASGGGKGNTIYF. The CDR3, as DNA: TGTGCCTCCGGTGGAGGGAAAGGAAACACCATATATTTT.

CDR3 sequence reads: CASSLTSGGDTQYF. The CDR3 nucleotides are TGTGCCAGCTCACTAACTAGCGGGGGAGATACGCAGTATTTT. The chain links TRBV18 to TRBJ2-3, with TRBD2 identical over 11 bases. Germline trimming cut 4 bases from V and 5 bases from J; bases unmatched to any gene: 2. The CDR3 runs 14 residues. The germline V gene encodes CDR1 KGHSH and CDR2 LQKENI.

V gene TRBV5-1 combines with J gene TRBJ2-3; 10 positions match TRBD2. The CDR3 runs 18 residues. In germline, CDR1 is SGHRS, CDR2 YFSETQ. V lost 2 bases and J lost 1; bases outside the gene matches: 10. The CDR3 protein is CASSFRSGGAGGTDTQYF. As DNA, the CDR3 is TGCGCCAGCAGCTTCAGGAGCGGGGGGGCCGGGGGCACAGATACGCAGTATTTT. Complete variable domain (other parts from reference TRBV5-1 and TRBJ2-3): KAGVTQTPRYLIKTRGQQVTLSCSPISGHRSVSWYQQTPGQGLQFLFEYFSETQRNKGNFPGRFSGRQFSNSRSEMNVSTLELGDSALYLCASSFRSGGAGGTDTQYFGPGTRLTVL.

CDR3 coding DNA: TGTGCCAGTAGGGCCGGGACGGGAACCACAGATACGCAGTATTTT. This codes for CASRAGTGTTDTQYF. V and J are TRBV19 and TRBJ2-3; D may match TRBD1 or TRBD2 (5 bases each). Deletions cut 6 bases from V and 2 bases from J, with 15 bases between. The V gene's germline CDR1 is LNHDA and CDR2 SQIVND (reference sequence). The CDR3 spans 15 residues.

A note on this clone: The sample carries other DNA sequences with the same CDR3. The CDR3 DNA follows: TGCGCCAGCAGCTTGGGGAGCGGGGGGGCCAGTTACGAGCAGTACTTC. It specifies CASSLGSGGASYEQYF. This rearrangement joins TRBV5-1 to TRBJ2-7; 10 bases map to TRBD2. The J segment lost 4 bases and the V segment lost 0 bases, leaving 7 bases of the junction unmatched. The CDR3 extends over 16 amino acids. The germline gives CDR1 SGHRS, CDR2 YFSETQ.

Details on this clone: The identical CDR3 is also encoded by other nucleotide sequences in the sample. The V gene is TRBV3-1 (or the pseudogene TRBV3-2), the J gene TRBJ1-2, with D tentatively TRBD1 (5 bases). V lost 4 bases to trimming and J lost 6 bases, with 12 bases between them. The CDR3 is 13 amino acids. Germline V gene lookup returns CDR1 LGHDT and CDR2 YNNKEL (reference sequence). CDR3 sequence reads: CASSLRGADGYTF. CDR3 nucleotides: TGTGCCAGCAGCCTCCGAGGGGCAGATGGCTACACCTTC.

The V and J genes are TRBV4-1 and TRBJ2-2; 7 nucleotides agree with TRBD2. The length of the CDR3 is 16 residues. CDR1 and CDR2 from the germline V gene are MGHRA and YSYEKL. V gave up 3 bases and J gave up 5 bases; unmatched junction bases: 9. The CDR3 DNA sequence: TGCGCCAGCAGCCACTTCTTTCTAGCGGTGACCGGGGAGCTGTTTTTT. Its translation is CASSHFFLAVTGELFF.

This clone qualifies as medium-sized. This same CDR3 is encoded by further DNA sequences in the sample. The rearrangement joins TRBV12-5 to TRBJ2-6; TRBD1 is a possible D gene (5 bases). V was trimmed by 4 bases and J by 0 bases, leaving 16 bases between them. This CDR3 has 18 residues. Germline CDR1 is LGHNT and CDR2 is FRNRAP. The DNA of the CDR3 is TGTGCTAGTGGTTGGACAATCGAAGACGACTCTGGGGCCAACGTCCTGACTTTC. Amino acid sequence: CASGWTIEDDSGANVLTF.

This chain links TRBV3-1 (or the pseudogene TRBV3-2) with TRBJ1-1, with D possibly being TRBD1 (5 bases). Trimming removed 0 bases at V and 4 bases at J, with 12 bases between. Germline CDR1 reads LGHDT; CDR2 reads YNNKEL (reference sequence). The CDR3 is 15 residues long. For the CDR3, the DNA is TGTGCCAGCAGCCAAGATATCCGGGGGGTCACTGAAGCTTTCTTT. This codes for CASSQDIRGVTEAFF.

The chain joins TRBV7-2 to TRBJ1-5; TRBD1 aligns across 7 bases. This CDR3 contains 15 residues. From germline, CDR1 is SGHTA and CDR2 FQGNSA. The ends lost 5 bases at V and 7 bases at J; junction bases unmatched: 11. The DNA for the CDR3 is TGTGCCAGCAGCCCCCGACAGGGAGGAGGACAGCCCCAGCATTTT. Translation gives CASSPRQGGGQPQHF.

This sequence joins TRBV12-3 or TRBV12-4 and TRBJ2-1; TRBD2 might be the D (5 bases). CDR3 length: 13 amino acids. V lost 3 bases, J lost 12 bases, and 15 bases lay in between. The DNA for the CDR3 is TGTGCCAGCAGTTTGAAGGCGGTCGGAGGGCAGTTCTTC. The encoded protein is CASSLKAVGGQFF.

V and J are TRBV28 and TRBJ1-5; D not resolved. CDR1 is MDHEN and CDR2 is SYDVKM in the germline V gene. Trimming took 3 bases from V and 5 from J, leaving 11 bases between them. CDR3 length: 14 amino acids. CDR3 region: CASSFSSGYQPQHF. The CDR3 nucleotides are TGTGCCAGCAGTTTTTCTAGTGGCTATCAGCCCCAGCATTTT.

The table lists this clone with a count of one. The V and J genes are TRBV5-5 and TRBJ2-1; possibly TRBD2 for D (5 bases). This CDR3 contains 18 residues. Germline V CDR1 and CDR2: SGHKS, YYEKEE (reference sequence). The V and J ends lost 0 bases and 9 bases respectively, with 25 bases between them. CDR3 amino acids: CASSLGSGLTGIYAEQFF. The CDR3 DNA is TGTGCCAGCAGCTTGGGGTCGGGTTTAACCGGGATATATGCTGAGCAGTTCTTC.

The chain couples TRBV15 to TRBJ1-2; D not resolved. CDR3 size: 13 residues. Per the germline V gene, CDR1 is LNHNV and CDR2 is YYDKDF (reference sequence). V was cut by 5 bases and J by 5 bases, with 12 bases left in between. The CDR3 loop is CATSVLGGYGYTF. CDR3 in DNA: TGTGCCACCAGCGTATTGGGAGGGTATGGCTACACCTTC. The full variable domain, its missing parts supplied by reference TRBV15 and TRBJ1-2, is DAMVIQNPRYQVTQFGKPVTLSCSQTLNHNVMYWYQQKSSQAPKLLFHYYDKDFNNEADTPDNFQSRRPNTSFCFLDIRSPGLGDTAMYLCATSVLGGYGYTFGSGTRLTVV.

On this clone itself: A much larger clone lies one base from this, so it may be a read error. The rearrangement uses TRBV4-1 and TRBJ2-2; 12 nucleotides match TRBD2. CDR1 is MGHRA, CDR2 YSYEKL, per germline. The CDR3 has 16 amino acids. The CDR3 DNA reads as TGCGTCAGCAGCCTTTCGGGACTAGCGGGTATAGGGGAGCTGTTTTTT. Translated, it gives CVSSLSGLAGIGELFF.